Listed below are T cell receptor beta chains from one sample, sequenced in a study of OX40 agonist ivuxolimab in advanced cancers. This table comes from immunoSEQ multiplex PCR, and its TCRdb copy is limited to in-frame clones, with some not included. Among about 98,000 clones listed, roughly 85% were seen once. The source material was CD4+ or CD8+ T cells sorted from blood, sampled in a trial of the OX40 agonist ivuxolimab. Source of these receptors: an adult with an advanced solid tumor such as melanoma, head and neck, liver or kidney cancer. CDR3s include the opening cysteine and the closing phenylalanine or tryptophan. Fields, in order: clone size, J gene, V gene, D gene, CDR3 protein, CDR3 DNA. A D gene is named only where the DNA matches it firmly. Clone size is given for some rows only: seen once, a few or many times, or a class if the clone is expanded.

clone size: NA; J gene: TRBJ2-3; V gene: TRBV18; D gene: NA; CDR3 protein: CASSPPVSTDTQYF; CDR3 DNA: TGTGCCAGCTCACCACCAGTTAGCACAGATACGCAGTATTTT
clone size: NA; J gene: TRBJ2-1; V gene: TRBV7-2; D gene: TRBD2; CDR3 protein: CASSLGRDNEQFF; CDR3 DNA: TGTGCCAGCAGCTTGGGGAGGGACAATGAGCAGTTCTTC
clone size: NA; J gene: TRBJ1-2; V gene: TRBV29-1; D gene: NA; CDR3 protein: CSVGGGDYGYTF; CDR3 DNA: TGCAGCGTGGGTGGGGGGGACTATGGCTACACCTTC
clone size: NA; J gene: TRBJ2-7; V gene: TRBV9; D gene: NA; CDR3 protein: CASSRLGSGRAHEQYF; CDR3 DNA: TGTGCCAGCAGTCGTTTGGGGTCGGGAAGAGCACACGAGCAGTACTTC
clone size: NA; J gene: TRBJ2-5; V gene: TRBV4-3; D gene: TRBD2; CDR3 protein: CASSRAGAAHQETQYF; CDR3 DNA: TGCGCCAGCAGCCGAGCGGGGGCGGCCCACCAAGAGACCCAGTACTTC
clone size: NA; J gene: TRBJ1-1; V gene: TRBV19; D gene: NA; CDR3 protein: CASNRQGKVLDSEAFF; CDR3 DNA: TGTGCCAGTAATCGGCAGGGGAAGGTGTTAGATTCTGAAGCTTTCTTT
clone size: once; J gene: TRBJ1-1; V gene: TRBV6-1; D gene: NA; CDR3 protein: CASLNREETEAFF; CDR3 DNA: TGTGCCAGCCTAAACAGGGAGGAAACTGAAGCTTTCTTT
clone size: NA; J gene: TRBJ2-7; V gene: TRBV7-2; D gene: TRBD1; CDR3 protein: CASSHPGQTYEQYF; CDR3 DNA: TGTGCCAGCAGCCACCCGGGACAGACCTACGAGCAGTACTTC
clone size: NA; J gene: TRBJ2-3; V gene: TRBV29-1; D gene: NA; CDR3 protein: CSVSPDGSTDTQYF; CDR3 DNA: TGCAGCGTGTCCCCCGACGGAAGCACAGATACGCAGTATTTT
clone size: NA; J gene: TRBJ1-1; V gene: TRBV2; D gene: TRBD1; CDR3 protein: CASRRDRENTEAFF; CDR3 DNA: TGTGCCAGCAGACGGGACAGGGAGAACACTGAAGCTTTCTTT
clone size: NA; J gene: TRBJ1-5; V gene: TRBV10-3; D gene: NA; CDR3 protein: CAISLTGPNQPQHF; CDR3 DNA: TGTGCCATCAGCCTAACAGGGCCAAATCAGCCCCAGCATTTT
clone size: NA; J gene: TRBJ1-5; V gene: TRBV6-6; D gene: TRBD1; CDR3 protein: CASSGQGGNQPQHF; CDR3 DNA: TGTGCCAGCAGTGGACAGGGAGGCAATCAGCCCCAGCATTTT
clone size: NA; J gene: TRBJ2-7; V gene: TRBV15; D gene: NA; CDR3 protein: CATSSKRVYEQYF; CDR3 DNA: TGTGCCACTTCCTCAAAAAGAGTTTACGAGCAGTACTTC
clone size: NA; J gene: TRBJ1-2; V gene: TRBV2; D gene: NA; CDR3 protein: CASSPPDVWDGYTF; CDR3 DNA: TGTGCCAGCAGCCCCCCCGACGTGTGGGATGGCTACACCTTC
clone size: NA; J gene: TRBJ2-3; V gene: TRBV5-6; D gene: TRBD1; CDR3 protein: CASSYTSGTGKVFTDTQYF; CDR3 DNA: TGTGCCAGCAGCTATACCTCCGGGACAGGGAAAGTCTTTACAGATACGCAGTATTTT
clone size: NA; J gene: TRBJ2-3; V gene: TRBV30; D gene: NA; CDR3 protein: CAWRLPVTDTQYF; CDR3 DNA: TGTGCCTGGAGGCTCCCGGTCACAGATACGCAGTATTTT
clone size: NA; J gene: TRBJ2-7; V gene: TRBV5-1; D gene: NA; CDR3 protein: CASSLVVPPYEQYF; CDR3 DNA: TGCGCCAGCAGCTTGGTGGTCCCCCCCTACGAGCAGTACTTC